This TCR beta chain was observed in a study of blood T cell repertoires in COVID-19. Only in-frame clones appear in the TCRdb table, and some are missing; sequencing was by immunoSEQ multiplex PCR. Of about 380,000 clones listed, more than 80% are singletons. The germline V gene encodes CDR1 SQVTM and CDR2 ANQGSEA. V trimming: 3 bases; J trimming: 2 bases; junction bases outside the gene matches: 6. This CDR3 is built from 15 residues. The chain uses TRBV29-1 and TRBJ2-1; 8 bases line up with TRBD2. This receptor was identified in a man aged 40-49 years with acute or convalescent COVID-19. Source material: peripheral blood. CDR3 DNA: TGCAGCGTTGATAAAAGACTAGCGCCCTACAATGAGCAGTTCTTC. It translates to CSVDKRLAPYNEQFF.